This TCR beta chain was retrieved from a study of blood T cell repertoires in COVID-19. Across the study: The United States, Italy and Spain were the sources of the acute and convalescent COVID-19 samples.

Original methodology: Cell counts per sample came from amplifying reference gene primers. Some clones are missing from TCRdb's copy, which holds only in-frame ones; the method was immunoSEQ multiplex PCR. V, J and clone size derive from that table, while D and trimming were established from the DNA sequence. Of around 170,000 clones listed, over 75% are singletons. In its sample, this clone was seen a few times. V was trimmed by 3 bases and J by 8 bases, leaving 13 bases between them. This CDR3 spans 13 amino acids. The genes are TRBV12-3 or TRBV12-4 and TRBJ1-2; D remains unclear. Source material: peripheral blood. The receptor was isolated from a man aged 70 or older with active or convalescent COVID-19. CDR3 sequence reads: CASSFNGEDGYTF. CDR3 bases: TGTGCCAGCAGTTTCAACGGGGAAGACGGCTACACCTTC.